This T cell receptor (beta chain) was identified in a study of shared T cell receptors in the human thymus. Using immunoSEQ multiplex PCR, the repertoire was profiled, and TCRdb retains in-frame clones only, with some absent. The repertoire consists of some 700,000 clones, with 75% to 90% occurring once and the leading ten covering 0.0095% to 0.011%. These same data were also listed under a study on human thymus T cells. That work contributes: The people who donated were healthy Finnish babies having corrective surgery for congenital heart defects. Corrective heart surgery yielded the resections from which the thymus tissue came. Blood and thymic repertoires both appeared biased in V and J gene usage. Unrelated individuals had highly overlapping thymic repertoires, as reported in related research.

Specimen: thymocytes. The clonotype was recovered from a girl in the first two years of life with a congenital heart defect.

CDR3 amino acids: CAISGPSSGGATDTQYF. For the CDR3, the DNA is TGTGCCATCAGTGGTCCTTCTAGCGGGGGAGCCACAGATACGCAGTATTTT. V gene TRBV10-3 combines with J gene TRBJ2-3; 10 bases agree with TRBD2. V shed 4 bases, J shed 2 bases, and the junction held 9 bases outside the gene matches. The CDR3 is made up of 17 amino acids. In germline, CDR1 is ENHRY, CDR2 SYGVKD.